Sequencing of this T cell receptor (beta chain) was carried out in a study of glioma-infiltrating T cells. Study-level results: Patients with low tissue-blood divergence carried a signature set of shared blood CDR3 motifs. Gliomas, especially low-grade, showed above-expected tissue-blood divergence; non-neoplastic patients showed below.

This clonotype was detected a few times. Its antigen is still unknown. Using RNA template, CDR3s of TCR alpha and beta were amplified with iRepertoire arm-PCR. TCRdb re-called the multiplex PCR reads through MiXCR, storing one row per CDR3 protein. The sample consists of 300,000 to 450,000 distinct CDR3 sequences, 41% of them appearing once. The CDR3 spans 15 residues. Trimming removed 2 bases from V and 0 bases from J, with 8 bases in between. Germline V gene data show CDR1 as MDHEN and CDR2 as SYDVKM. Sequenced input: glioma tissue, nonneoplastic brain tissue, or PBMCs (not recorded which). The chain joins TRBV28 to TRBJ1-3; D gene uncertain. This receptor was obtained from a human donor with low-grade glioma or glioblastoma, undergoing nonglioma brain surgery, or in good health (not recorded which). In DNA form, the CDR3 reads TGTGCCAGCAGTTTAACGAGGAACTCTGGAAACACCATATATTTT. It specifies CASSLTRNSGNTIYF.